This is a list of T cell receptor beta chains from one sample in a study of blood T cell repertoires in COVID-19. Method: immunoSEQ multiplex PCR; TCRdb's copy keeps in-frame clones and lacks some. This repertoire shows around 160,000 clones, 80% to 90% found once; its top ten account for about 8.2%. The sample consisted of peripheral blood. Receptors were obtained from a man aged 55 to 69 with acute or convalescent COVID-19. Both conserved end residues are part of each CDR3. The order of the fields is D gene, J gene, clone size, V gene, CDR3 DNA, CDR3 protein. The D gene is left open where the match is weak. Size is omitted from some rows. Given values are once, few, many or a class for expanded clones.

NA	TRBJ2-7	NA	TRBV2	TGTGCCAGCAGTCGCGGAACCTACGAGCAGTACTTC	CASSRGTYEQYF
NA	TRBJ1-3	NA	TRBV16	TGTGCCAGCAGCCCTCAAGGAGGTGGAAACACCATATATTTT	CASSPQGGGNTIYF
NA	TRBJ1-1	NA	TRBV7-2	TGTGCCAGCACCCACATCGTGAACACTGAAGCTTTCTTT	CASTHIVNTEAFF
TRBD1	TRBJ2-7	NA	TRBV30	TGTGCCTGGAGTACTACAGGGGGCTACGAGCAGTACTTC	CAWSTTGGYEQYF
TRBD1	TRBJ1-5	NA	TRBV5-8	TGTGCCAGCAGCTGGACAGGGAATCAGCCCCAGCATTTT	CASSWTGNQPQHF
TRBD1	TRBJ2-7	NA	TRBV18	TGTGCCAGCTCACCGGGACAGCCCAGAGACGAGCAGTACTTC	CASSPGQPRDEQYF
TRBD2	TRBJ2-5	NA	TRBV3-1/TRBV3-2	TGTGCCAGCAGCCAAGGGCCTAGCGGGAGGCCCCGGGGGGAGACCCAGTACTTC	CASSQGPSGRPRGETQYF
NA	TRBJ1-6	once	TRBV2	TGTGCCAGCAGGGGGGGATGGGATTCACCCCTCCACTTT	CASRGGWDSPLHF
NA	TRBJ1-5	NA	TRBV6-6	TGTGCCAGCAGCCTTGGGGGGGGCAATAGCAATCAGCCCCAGCATTTT	CASSLGGGNSNQPQHF
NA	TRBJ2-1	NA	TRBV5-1	TGCGCCAGCAGCTTGGACACGTACAATGAGCAGTTCTTC	CASSLDTYNEQFF
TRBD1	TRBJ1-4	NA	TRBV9	TGTGCCAGCAGCCCCCGGACAGGGGAGGAAAAACTGTTTTTT	CASSPRTGEEKLFF
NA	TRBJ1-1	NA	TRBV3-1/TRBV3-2	TGTGCCAGCAGCCAGTCCAGGGGTGGGACTGAAGCTTTCTTT	CASSQSRGGTEAFF
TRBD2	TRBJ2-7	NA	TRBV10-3	TGTGCCATCAGTGAACTCAACTCCCACGGGACTAGCGGCGAGCAGTACTTC	CAISELNSHGTSGEQYF
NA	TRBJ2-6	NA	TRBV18	TGTGCCAGCTCACCTGTTTTTATTCGGGGCTCTGGGGCCAACGTCCTGACTTTC	CASSPVFIRGSGANVLTF
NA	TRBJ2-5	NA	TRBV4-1	TGCGCCAGCAGCCAAGAAGCCACCGGTTCGGGGACCCAGTACTTC	CASSQEATGSGTQYF
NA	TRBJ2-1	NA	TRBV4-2	TGTGCCAGCAGCCAAGAAAGCTCCCGACTCCCGGGGAATGAGCAGTTCTTC	CASSQESSRLPGNEQFF
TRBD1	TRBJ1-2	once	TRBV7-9	TGTGCCAGCAGCCGCGGGACAGGGGGCAACTATGGCTACACCTTC	CASSRGTGGNYGYTF
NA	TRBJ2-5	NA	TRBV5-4	TGTGCCAGCAGCACCGGTGGAGAGACCCAGTACTTC	CASSTGGETQYF
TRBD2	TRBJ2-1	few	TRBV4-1	TGCGCCAGCACCGTCCTAGTGGGACTAGCGGGGGACGAGCAGTTCTTC	CASTVLVGLAGDEQFF
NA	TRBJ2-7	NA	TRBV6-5	TGTGCCAGCAGTTACAAGGCTGACAGCTACGAGCAGTACTTC	CASSYKADSYEQYF
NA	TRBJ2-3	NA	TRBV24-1	TGTGCCACCAGTGATTCGGGGGAGGAGTACACAGATACGCAGTATTTT	CATSDSGEEYTDTQYF
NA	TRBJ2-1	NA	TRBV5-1	TGCGCCAGCAGCTTGGGGAGACCCCCTCTACAGGAGGAGCAGTTCTTC	CASSLGRPPLQEEQFF
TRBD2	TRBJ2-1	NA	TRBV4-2	TGTGCCAGCAGCCAAGATAGGTCTTCCGCTAGCGGGAGTCCCTACAATGAGCAGTTCTTC	CASSQDRSSASGSPYNEQFF
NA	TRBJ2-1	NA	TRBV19	TGTGCCAGTAGTCAGCCAGGTGGGGGGATTGAGCAGTTCTTC	CASSQPGGGIEQFF
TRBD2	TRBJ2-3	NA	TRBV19	TGTGCCAGTAGTATGTTAGCGGGAGTCGCAGATACGCAGTATTTT	CASSMLAGVADTQYF
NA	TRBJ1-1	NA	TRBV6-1	TGTGCCAGCAGTGAACGGGTGGACACTGAAGCTTTCTTT	CASSERVDTEAFF
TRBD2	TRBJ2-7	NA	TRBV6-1	TGTGCCAGCAGTGACGTGGCGGGGGCGGGGGGAGTAGGGCAGTACTTC	CASSDVAGAGGVGQYF
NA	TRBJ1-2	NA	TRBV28	TGTGCCAGCGTTATCTTAGGGGCTCGAGGAGCTAACTATGGCTACACCTTC	CASVILGARGANYGYTF
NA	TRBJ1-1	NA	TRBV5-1	TGCGCCAGCACTCCGGGGGGATGGGGAAACACTGAAGCTTTCTTT	CASTPGGWGNTEAFF
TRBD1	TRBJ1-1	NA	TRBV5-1	TGCGCCAGCAGCAGCGGACAGGGCGTAGGATCCGAAGCTTTCTTT	CASSSGQGVGSEAFF
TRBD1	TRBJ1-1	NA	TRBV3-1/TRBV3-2	TGTGCCAGCAGCCAAGTAGGGCGACAGGGGACGACTGAAGCTTTCTTT	CASSQVGRQGTTEAFF